This T cell receptor (beta chain) was recovered during a study of T cells in Graves' hyperthyroidism and ophthalmopathy. Study-wide context: At the time of initial diagnosis and before any treatment, peripheral blood was collected.

This CDR3 spans 11 amino acids. V lost 5 bases to trimming and J lost 9 bases, with 10 bases between them. Looked up from germline, CDR1 is MGHRA and CDR2 is YSYEKL. This clonotype was seen many times. Researchers amplified the TCR beta CDR3 regions from RNA transcripts. A first-round RT-PCR of the TCR CDR3 used the HTBI primer set. TCRdb used MiXCR to reprocess the multiplex PCR reads, holding one entry per CDR3 protein. The sample lists hundreds of thousands of distinct CDR3 sequences, over 13% occurring once. Those patients with uncontrolled infection, other autoimmune disease, pregnancy or lactation were excluded.

Sequencing input: blood. The TCR comes from a man over 45 with Graves' ophthalmopathy. V is TRBV4-1 and J is TRBJ2-5; a weak D match, TRBD2 (5 bases). The CDR3 sequence: CASSSRGSQYF. CDR3 DNA sequence: TGCGCCAGCAGCTCCCGGGGATCCCAGTACTTC.